Sequencing of this T cell receptor beta chain was carried out in a study of blood T cell repertoires in COVID-19. On the study more broadly: Sites in the United States, Italy and Spain provided acute and convalescent COVID-19 samples. In each case, the material was cDNA or gDNA derived from T cells, B-cell-depleted T cells, or PBMCs.

Which cohort a participant joined came from the clinical history participants gave. The authors' processing: By means of reference gene primer amplification, nucleated cell counts were estimated. The repertoire was sequenced with immunoSEQ multiplex PCR; TCRdb's copy has only in-frame clones and lacks some. That table gives V, J and clone size, and the DNA gave D and trimming. The sample yields about half a million clones, 80% to 90% seen once. Germline CDR1 is MNHEY and CDR2 is SVGAGI. The CDR3 extends over 14 amino acids. Trimming stripped 5 bases from V and 7 bases from J, with 15 bases between. The clonotype was recovered from a woman aged 60-70 years who had recovered from COVID-19. The chain is built from TRBV6-5 and TRBJ1-5; no firm D call. The sequencing sample was made of PBMCs or T cells enriched from blood (not recorded which). The CDR3 is CASSPGEVWQPQHF. The CDR3 DNA reads TGTGCCAGCAGTCCCGGGGAGGTATGGCAGCCCCAGCATTTT.